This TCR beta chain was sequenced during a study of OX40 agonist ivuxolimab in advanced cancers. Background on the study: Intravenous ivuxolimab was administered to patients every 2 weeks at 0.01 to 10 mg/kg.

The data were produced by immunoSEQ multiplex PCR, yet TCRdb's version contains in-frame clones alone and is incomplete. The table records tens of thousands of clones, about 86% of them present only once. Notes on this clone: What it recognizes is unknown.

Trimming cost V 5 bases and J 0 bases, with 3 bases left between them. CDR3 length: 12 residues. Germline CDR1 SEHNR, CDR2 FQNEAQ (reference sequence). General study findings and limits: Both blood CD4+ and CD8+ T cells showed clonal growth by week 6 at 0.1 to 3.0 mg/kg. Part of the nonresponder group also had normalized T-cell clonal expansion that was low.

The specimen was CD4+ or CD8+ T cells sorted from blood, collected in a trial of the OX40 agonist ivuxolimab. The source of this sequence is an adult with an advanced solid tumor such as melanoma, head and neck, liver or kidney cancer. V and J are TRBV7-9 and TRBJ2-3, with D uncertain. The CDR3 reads CASSGSTDTQYF. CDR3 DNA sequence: TGTGCCAGCAGCGGTAGCACAGATACGCAGTATTTT. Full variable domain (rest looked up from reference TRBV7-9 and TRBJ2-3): DTGVSQNPRHKITKRGQNVTFRCDPISEHNRLYWYRQTLGQGPEFLTYFQNEAQLEKSRLLSDRFSAERPKGSFSTLEIQRTEQGDSAMYLCASSGSTDTQYFGPGTRLTVL.